Each of the 2 T cell receptor beta chains below was sequenced from the same sample in a study of T cell responses to AZD1222 COVID-19 vaccine. TCRdb keeps only in-frame clones here, not all; method: immunoSEQ multiplex PCR. The table includes about 150,000 clones, 90% detected once. Sequencing used peripheral blood, obtained on day 0 of AZD1222 vaccination. Receptors originate from an adult in good health.

CDR3 sequence (DNA): TGTGCCAGCAGCCCACTACAGGGCTCAGCCTACGAGCAGTACTTC. Translation gives CASSPLQGSAYEQYF. The V and J genes are TRBV7-8 and TRBJ2-7, with D maybe TRBD1 (6 bases). The CDR3 runs to 15 residues. Germline assignment: CDR1 SGHVS and CDR2 FQNEAQ. Trimming shortened V by 5 bases and J by 2 bases, and 16 bases separated the two germline ends. The complete variable domain, with remaining parts taken from reference TRBV7-8 and TRBJ2-7, reads GAGVSQSPRYKVAKRGQDVALRCDPISGHVSLFWYQQALGQGPEFLTYFQNEAQLDKSGLPSDRFFAERPEGSVSTLKIQRTQQEDSAVYLCASSPLQGSAYEQYFGPGTRLTVT.

This rearrangement joins TRBV10-2 to TRBJ2-1, with D hard to call. Germline values: CDR1 WSHSY, CDR2 SAAADI. This CDR3 is built from 14 residues. V was pared by 2 bases and J by 3 bases, with 8 bases between. The chain's CDR3 is CASSERSVYNEQFF. The CDR3 DNA sequence: TGCGCCAGCAGTGAGAGGTCTGTCTACAATGAGCAGTTCTTC.